Below, 13 T cell receptor beta chains from the same sample are listed, as sequenced in a study of T-cell reconstitution after alpha-beta-depleted transplantation in children. The authors prepared the TCRbeta library with unique molecular identifiers. MiXCR, applied by TCRdb to the PCR reads, yields one record per CDR3 protein. The sample comprises 750,000 to 950,000 distinct CDR3 sequences, roughly 15% of which are singletons, and 5% rests with the top ten. The sequenced sample was PBMCs, mostly from graft donor cells, obtained 360 days after TCRalphabeta/CD19-depleted stem cell transplant. The source of these receptors is a male patient aged 10 to 17 who had a stem cell transplant for acute lymphoblastic leukemia, so the T cells may come from the graft donor.

This clonotype was observed a handful of times. This rearrangement joins TRBV20-1 to TRBJ2-5; no firm D call. CDR3 length: 11 residues. V lost 7 bases and J 2 bases, leaving 8 bases between the germline ends. Germline V CDR1 and CDR2: DFQATT, SNEGSKA (reference sequence). This CDR3 is CSGGQQETQYF. CDR3 DNA sequence: TGCAGTGGAGGTCAGCAAGAGACCCAGTACTTC.

V usage is TRBV30 and J usage is TRBJ1-4; TRBD1 might be the D (5 bases). CDR3 length: 12 residues. In germline, CDR1 is GTSNPN, CDR2 SVGIG (reference sequence). V lost 6 bases and J 8 bases, leaving 13 bases between the germline ends. In DNA, the CDR3 is TGTGCCTGCTCGACAGAGTTCGAAAAACTGTTTTTT. It translates to CACSTEFEKLFF.

This clonotype was seen a few times. V gene TRBV2 combines with J gene TRBJ1-2; D is unclear. This CDR3 is built from 13 residues. Germline V gives CDR1 SNHLY, CDR2 FYNNEI. V was shortened by 4 bases and J by 1 base, with 7 bases between the two germline ends. In nucleotides, the CDR3 is TGTGCCAGCAGTGGTGACTTTAACTATGGCTACACCTTC. Amino acid sequence: CASSGDFNYGYTF.

V is TRBV29-1 and J is TRBJ2-3; D is unclear. Per the germline V gene, CDR1 is SQVTM and CDR2 is ANQGSEA. The CDR3 sequence is 11 residues long. V was trimmed by 8 bases and J by 6 bases, leaving 12 bases between them. The chain's CDR3 is CSTDLPDTQYF. The CDR3 DNA reads as TGCAGCACCGACCTCCCGGATACGCAGTATTTT.

The gene calls are TRBV11-1 and TRBJ2-5; the match to TRBD2 covers 7 bases. The CDR3 is 18 amino acids. The V and J ends lost 0 bases and 6 bases, in that order; junction bases with no gene match: 16. Germline CDR1 and CDR2: SGHAT and FQDESV (reference sequence). In DNA form, the CDR3 reads TGTGCCAGCAGCTTAGCCCCTGGACTGCCTGCGGGGGATAAGACCCAGTACTTC. It encodes CASSLAPGLPAGDKTQYF. Looking up the rest from reference TRBV11-1 and TRBJ2-5 gives the full variable domain: EAEVAQSPRYKITEKSQAVAFWCDPISGHATLYWYRQILGQGPELLVQFQDESVVDDSQLPKDRFSAERLKGVDSTLKIQPAELGDSAMYLCASSLAPGLPAGDKTQYFGPGTRLLVL.

This chain joins TRBV7-9 and TRBJ2-1; TRBD1 aligns across 7 bases. V lost 4 bases, J lost 7 bases, and 10 bases stayed unmatched. The CDR3 runs to 15 residues. Germline loops: CDR1 SEHNR, CDR2 FQNEAQ (reference sequence). The CDR3 is CASSSIPSTGNEQFF. The CDR3 region has the DNA TGTGCCAGCAGCTCGATCCCATCGACAGGGAATGAGCAGTTCTTC.

This rearrangement joins TRBV12-3 or TRBV12-4 to TRBJ2-1, with TRBD1 matching over 7 bases. This CDR3 comprises 14 residues. The junction had 6 bases not matched to a gene; V was cut back by 6 bases and J by 4 bases. The CDR3 DNA reads TGTGCCAGCAGCGACAGGGATCGTTACAATGAGCAGTTCTTC. Amino acid sequence: CASSDRDRYNEQFF.

The V gene is TRBV25-1, the J gene TRBJ1-5; no firm D call. Germline CDR1 and CDR2: MGHDK and SYGVNS. The V end was cut by 4 bases, the J end by 4 bases, with 14 bases between. The CDR3 runs 15 residues. The CDR3 spells CASSAPGWGNQPQHF. DNA of the CDR3: TGTGCCAGCAGTGCGCCCGGTTGGGGTAATCAGCCCCAGCATTTT.

The chain carries TRBV24-1 and TRBJ2-3; the D is unclear. Germline V gives CDR1 KGHDR, CDR2 SFDVKD. Between the trimmed V and J ends, which lost 1 base and 2 bases, there was a span of 12 bases. The CDR3 is made up of 16 amino acids. CDR3: CATSDLSWGPTDTQYF. Here the CDR3 DNA reads TGTGCCACCAGTGATTTAAGTTGGGGTCCCACAGATACGCAGTATTTT.

V and J are TRBV7-2 and TRBJ2-2, with D hard to call. CDR3 size: 16 residues. From germline, CDR1 is SGHTA and CDR2 FQGNSA. Trimming left V 1 base short and J 2 bases short, with 11 bases between. CDR3 sequence: CASSLGSSLNTGELFF. Written as DNA, the CDR3 is TGTGCCAGCAGCTTAGGGAGCTCCCTTAACACCGGGGAGCTGTTTTTT.

This clonotype was counted a few times. V gene TRBV7-3 combines with J gene TRBJ2-1, with TRBD2 matching over 10 bases. The CDR3 covers 16 residues. Looked up from germline, CDR1 is SGHTA and CDR2 is FQGTGA. J lost 3 bases, V lost 5 bases, and 7 bases had no gene match. The CDR3 sequence: CASSLILAGIYNEQFF. In nucleotides, the CDR3 is TGTGCCAGCAGCCTTATACTAGCGGGAATCTACAATGAGCAGTTCTTC.

This clonotype turned up a few times. This chain joins TRBV6-5 and TRBJ2-1; D perhaps matches TRBD2 (6 bases). Trimming took 5 bases from V and 9 from J, leaving 14 bases between them. This CDR3 spans 13 amino acids. Germline loops: CDR1 MNHEY, CDR2 SVGAGI. The CDR3 DNA is TGTGCCAGCAGTCTAACTAGCCGGGGTGAGCAGTTCTTC. Encoded protein: CASSLTSRGEQFF.

This clonotype appeared many times. DNA of the CDR3: TGTGCCAGCAGTTTCCCCCCCAGTACTGAGCAGTTCTTC. The encoded protein is CASSFPPSTEQFF. The chain uses TRBV12-3 or TRBV12-4 and TRBJ2-1, with D hard to call. CDR3 length equals 13 residues. V was clipped by 3 bases and J by 9 bases, with 12 bases between them.